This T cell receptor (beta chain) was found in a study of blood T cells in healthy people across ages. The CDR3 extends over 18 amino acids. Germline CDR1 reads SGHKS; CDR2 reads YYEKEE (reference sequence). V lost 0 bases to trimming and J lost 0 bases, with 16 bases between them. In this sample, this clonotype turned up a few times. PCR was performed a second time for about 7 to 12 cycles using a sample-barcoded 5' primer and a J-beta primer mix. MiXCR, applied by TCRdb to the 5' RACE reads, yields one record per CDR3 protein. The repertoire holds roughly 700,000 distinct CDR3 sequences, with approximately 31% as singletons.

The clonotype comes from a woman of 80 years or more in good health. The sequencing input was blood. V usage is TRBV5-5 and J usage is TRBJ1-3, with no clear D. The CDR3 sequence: CASSLVSGRGSSGNTIYF. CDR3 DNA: TGTGCCAGCAGCTTGGTCTCGGGCAGAGGCAGCTCTGGAAACACCATATATTTT.